A single sample is the source of the 23 T cell receptor beta chains below, sequenced in a study of immune evolution from preneoplasia to lung adenocarcinoma. Clones were read by immunoSEQ multiplex PCR, and TCRdb kept only the in-frame ones, dropping some. The sample lists fewer than 4,500 clones; less than 60% were seen once. The specimen sequenced was FFPE normal lung tissue adjacent to the tumor. The receptors here all came from a person between 50 and 60 years old with lung adenocarcinoma.

V is TRBV18 and J is TRBJ1-2; no reliable D call. The V end was cut by 1 base, the J end by 8 bases, with 14 bases between. The CDR3 sequence is 14 residues long. Germline CDR1 is KGHSH and CDR2 is LQKENI. Written as DNA, the CDR3 is TGTGCCAGCTCACCACTTAATGAGGACCGAGGCTACACCTTC. The encoded protein is CASSPLNEDRGYTF.

The gene calls are TRBV9 and TRBJ2-1; D is possibly TRBD1 (6 bases). The CDR3 runs to 15 residues. V gave up 0 bases and J gave up 6 bases, with 13 bases separating them. CDR1 and CDR2 from the germline V gene are SGDLS and YYNGEE. CDR3 sequence: CASSVAQGRFNEQFF. For the CDR3, the DNA is TGTGCCAGCAGCGTAGCACAGGGTCGGTTCAATGAGCAGTTCTTC. The full variable domain, completed using reference TRBV9 and TRBJ2-1, is DSGVTQTPKHLITATGQRVTLRCSPRSGDLSVYWYQQSLDQGLQFLIQYYNGEERAKGNILERFSAQQFPDLHSELNLSSLELGDSALYFCASSVAQGRFNEQFFGPGTRLTVL.

The V gene is TRBV6-5, the J gene TRBJ1-5; D is possibly TRBD1 (5 bases). CDR1 and CDR2 (germline): MNHEY, SVGAGI. Deletions cut 0 bases from V and 5 bases from J, with 11 bases between. CDR3 size: 15 residues. The CDR3 DNA sequence: TGTGCCAGCAGTTACTCAGGGACCGGAGATCAGCCCCAGCATTTT. It encodes CASSYSGTGDQPQHF.

The rearrangement joins TRBV7-8 to TRBJ2-7, with no clear D. The V end lost 5 bases, the J end lost 7 bases, and 15 bases lay between the germline ends. The length of the CDR3 is 13 residues. Germline V gene sequence: CDR1 SGHVS, CDR2 FQNEAQ. The CDR3 nucleotides are TGTGCCAGCAGCGAGGACCAACAAACTGAGCAGTACTTC. Amino acid sequence: CASSEDQQTEQYF.

This clone appeared once. V usage is TRBV6-6 and J usage is TRBJ1-1, with TRBD1 matching over 11 bases. V lost 7 bases and J lost 5; bases outside the gene matches: 6. The CDR3 is 14 amino acids. CDR1 is MNHNY, CDR2 SVGAGI, per germline (reference sequence). CDR3 sequence reads: CASTNRDRGTEAFF. The CDR3 bases are TGTGCCAGCACTAACCGGGACAGGGGGACTGAAGCTTTCTTT.

V and J are TRBV11-2 and TRBJ2-2; 11 bases agree with TRBD1. The germline CDR1 and CDR2 sequences are SGHAT and FQNNGV. V was clipped by 0 bases and J by 14 bases; unmatched bases: 8. CDR3 size: 15 residues. The CDR3 sequence is CASSLDSGTGGLLFF. CDR3 in DNA: TGTGCCAGCAGCTTAGATTCCGGGACAGGGGGATTACTGTTTTTT.

This clone turned up a few times. The V gene is TRBV7-6, the J gene TRBJ1-2; D remains unclear. With 1 base removed from V and 0 bases from J, the gap between germline ends came to 9 bases. Germline-derived CDR1 and CDR2 are SGHVS and FNYEAQ. The CDR3 runs to 15 residues. This chain's CDR3 is CASSLVPGSNYGYTF. Here the CDR3 DNA reads TGTGCCAGCAGCTTAGTGCCCGGTTCTAACTATGGCTACACCTTC.

The chain combines TRBV29-1 with TRBJ1-2, with 7 bases aligning to TRBD1. Looked up from germline, CDR1 is SQVTM and CDR2 is ANQGSEA. V shed 4 bases and J 6 bases; nucleotides not matched to a gene: 5. This CDR3 spans 12 amino acids. CDR3: CSVGQGYDGYTF. The CDR3 DNA reads as TGCAGCGTTGGACAGGGATATGATGGCTACACCTTC.

This clone has more than one count but fewer than ten. This sequence joins TRBV5-1 and TRBJ2-3, with 9 nucleotides matching TRBD1. The CDR3 totals 15 residues. The germline V gene has CDR1 SGHRS and CDR2 YFSETQ. V shed 5 bases, J shed 7 bases, and the junction held 11 bases outside the gene matches. The CDR3 coding sequence is TGCGCCAGCAGTTCCGGGACAGGGTTAGTCTATACGCAGTATTTT. It encodes CASSSGTGLVYTQYF. The whole variable domain, remainder taken from reference TRBV5-1 and TRBJ2-3, is KAGVTQTPRYLIKTRGQQVTLSCSPISGHRSVSWYQQTPGQGLQFLFEYFSETQRNKGNFPGRFSGRQFSNSRSEMNVSTLELGDSALYLCASSSGTGLVYTQYFGPGTRLTVL.

The V call is TRBV18, the J call TRBJ2-7; D gene unclear. Deletions cut 3 bases from V and 5 bases from J, with 8 bases between. Germline V lookup: CDR1 KGHSH, CDR2 LQKENI. This CDR3 comprises 12 residues. The CDR3 loop reads CASSPAQNEQYF. Written as DNA, the CDR3 is TGTGCCAGCTCACCCGCACAGAACGAGCAGTACTTC.

The V call is TRBV7-2, the J call TRBJ2-1; a weak D match, TRBD1 (7 bases). Germline V CDR1 and CDR2: SGHTA, FQGNSA. The CDR3 consists of 18 residues. V lost 0 bases to trimming and J lost 1 base, with 16 bases between them. CDR3 sequence: CASSLARGLGGSYNEQFF. As DNA, the CDR3 is TGTGCCAGCAGCTTAGCCAGGGGGTTAGGGGGGTCCTACAATGAGCAGTTCTTC. Using reference TRBV7-2 and TRBJ2-1 for the parts outside the CDR3, the full variable domain is GAGVSQSPSNKVTEKGKDVELRCDPISGHTALYWYRQSLGQGLEFLIYFQGNSAPDKSGLPSDRFSAERTGGSVSTLTIQRTQQEDSAVYLCASSLARGLGGSYNEQFFGPGTRLTVL.

The chain uses TRBV7-8 and TRBJ1-3; no clear D gene. CDR1 and CDR2 (germline): SGHVS, FQNEAQ. The CDR3 sequence is 17 residues long. V was pared by 5 bases and J by 1 base, with 18 bases between. The CDR3 DNA is TGTGCCAGCAGCGCCTTAGGTGCGGGGATTTCTGGAAACACCATATATTTT. Translation gives CASSALGAGISGNTIYF.

This clone showed up just a few times. V and J are TRBV6-5 and TRBJ1-1; unclear D gene. Between the trimmed V and J ends, which lost 0 bases and 5 bases, there was a span of 16 bases. Germline CDR1 reads MNHEY; CDR2 reads SVGAGI. There are 16 residues in the CDR3. The CDR3 is CASSYSNSLGGTEAFF. CDR3 nucleotide sequence: TGTGCCAGCAGTTACTCGAACAGCCTCGGTGGGACTGAAGCTTTCTTT.

The chain carries TRBV30 and TRBJ2-3; D tentatively reads TRBD1 or TRBD2 (5 bases each). CDR1 GTSNPN and CDR2 SVGIG come from the germline V gene (reference sequence). This CDR3 spans 13 amino acids. Between the trimmed V and J ends, which lost 2 bases and 0 bases, there was a span of 6 bases. The CDR3 sequence: CAWSRDSTDTQYF. In DNA, the CDR3 is TGTGCCTGGAGTCGGGACAGCACAGATACGCAGTATTTT.

The genes are TRBV28 and TRBJ1-5; D uncertain. Germline CDR1 is MDHEN and CDR2 is SYDVKM. Deletions cut 1 base from V and 7 bases from J, with 20 bases between. The CDR3 runs to 17 residues. The CDR3 region is CASSLYVRSTSNQPQHF. The DNA of the CDR3 is TGTGCCAGCAGTTTATACGTAAGGTCAACGTCTAACCAGCCCCAGCATTTT.

In its sample, this clone is large. DNA for the CDR3: TGTGCCAGCAGTTTTACCACAGGGGAAGACACTGAAGCTTTCTTT. It is translated as CASSFTTGEDTEAFF. The V gene is TRBV6-5, the J gene TRBJ1-1; 7 bases line up with TRBD1. Germline assignment: CDR1 MNHEY and CDR2 SVGAGI. This CDR3 comprises 15 residues. The trim removed 4 bases at V and 3 bases at J, leaving 8 bases unmatched.

Sample share makes this clone medium-sized (0.01 to 0.1%). V and J are TRBV28 and TRBJ2-6; D unclear. CDR1 MDHEN and CDR2 SYDVKM come from the germline V gene. The CDR3 totals 15 residues. With 4 bases removed from V and 4 bases from J, the gap between germline ends came to 11 bases. The DNA of the CDR3 is TGTGCCAGCAGTTCCCTAAGGGTCGGGGCCAACGTCCTGACTTTC. It encodes CASSSLRVGANVLTF.

The genes are TRBV4-1 and TRBJ1-2; D is undetermined. There are 16 residues in the CDR3. Per the germline V gene, CDR1 is MGHRA and CDR2 is YSYEKL. Trimming shortened V by 1 base and J by 4 bases, and 16 bases separated the two germline ends. CDR3 nucleotide sequence: TGCGCCAGCAGCCAAGGGCCCTCCCTTGAAACCTATGGCTACACCTTC. Translation: CASSQGPSLETYGYTF.

The rearrangement uses TRBV27 and TRBJ2-5; the D gene is possibly TRBD2 (6 bases). Germline V gives CDR1 MNHEY, CDR2 SMNVEV (reference sequence). This CDR3 has 13 residues. Between the trimmed V and J ends, which lost 4 bases and 5 bases, there was a span of 11 bases. CDR3 sequence (DNA): TGTGCCAGCAGTTCGTCGCTAGCGGAGACCCAGTACTTC. It yields the protein CASSSSLAETQYF.

The gene calls are TRBV4-1 and TRBJ2-4; possibly TRBD2 for D (6 bases). The V end lost 4 bases, the J end lost 1 base, and 20 bases lay between the germline ends. The CDR3 loop spans 18 amino acids. Germline V gene data show CDR1 as MGHRA and CDR2 as YSYEKL. The DNA for the CDR3 is TGCGCCAGCAGCCTTTTTTTACGCGGAGGGGTGGCCAAAAACATTCAGTACTTC. It yields the protein CASSLFLRGGVAKNIQYF.

CDR3 bases: TGTGCCAGCAGCTTAACTGGCAATGAGCAGTTCTTC. It is translated as CASSLTGNEQFF. The chain employs TRBV11-2 and TRBJ2-1; D uncertain. The CDR3 covers 12 residues. Germline V gene lookup returns CDR1 SGHAT and CDR2 FQNNGV. The V gene lost 2 bases and the J gene lost 6 bases, with 5 bases spanning the gap.

J is TRBJ2-1 and V is TRBV14; 8 nucleotides agree with TRBD2. From germline, CDR1 is SGHDN and CDR2 FVKESK. This CDR3 region has 17 residues. With 2 bases clipped from V and 6 bases from J, the junction kept 12 bases outside the gene matches. DNA for the CDR3: TGTGCCAGCAGCCAACCTATAGTGGGACTAGGGGCCAATGAGCAGTTCTTC. Its translation is CASSQPIVGLGANEQFF. The complete variable domain, with remaining parts taken from reference TRBV14 and TRBJ2-1, reads EAGVTQFPSHSVIEKGQTVTLRCDPISGHDNLYWYRRVMGKEIKFLLHFVKESKQDESGMPNNRFLAERTGGTYSTLKVQPAELEDSGVYFCASSQPIVGLGANEQFFGPGTRLTVL.

The V and J genes are TRBV6-5 and TRBJ2-3; 7 bases agree with TRBD2. CDR3 length: 12 amino acids. CDR1 and CDR2 (germline): MNHEY, SVGAGI. The CDR3 coding sequence is TGTGTTTCAGCGGGGAGCACAGATACGCAGTATTTT. This encodes CVSAGSTDTQYF.